This T cell receptor beta chain was found in a study of blood T cell repertoires in COVID-19. Looking at the study overall: Sources were T cells, B-cell-depleted T cells, or PBMCs; the material itself was cDNA or gDNA.

Germline V lookup: CDR1 SGHTA, CDR2 FQGTGA. Unmatched junction bases numbered 1, after V lost 6 bases and J lost 8 bases. The CDR3 runs 11 residues. The protocol was immunoSEQ multiplex PCR, while the TCRdb copy is restricted to in-frame clones and leaves out a portion. This table holds 170,000 or so clones, 60% to 80% found once. The J gene is TRBJ2-1, the V gene TRBV7-3, with 7 bases that match TRBD1. Sequenced material: peripheral blood. The receptor was isolated from a woman in her 70s with acute or convalescent COVID-19. The CDR3 region is CASSQGDEQFF. The CDR3 DNA sequence: TGTGCCAGCAGTCAGGGGGATGAGCAGTTCTTC.